This T cell receptor beta chain was recorded in a study of identical twins. On this clonotype itself: Its antigen is unknown.

A universal primer site was added by template switching, and unique molecular identifiers were carried by the cDNA. TCRdb redid the calling of the 5' RACE reads with MiXCR, one entry per CDR3 protein. The repertoire holds fewer than 250,000 distinct CDR3 sequences, with approximately 15% as singletons. Study results and caveats: Analyses of zero insertions could be partly confounded by invariant MAIT and iNKT cells. Model-predicted out-of-frame TCR alpha sharing fell below observed values in monozygotic twins.

The CDR3 extends over 16 amino acids. Germline CDR1 reads MDHEN; CDR2 reads SYDVKM. V lost 3 bases and J 5 bases, leaving 19 bases between the germline ends. This sample was shared with a second study, whose subject was T cells expressing NK-cell markers. That source notes: Dominant NKG2C+ clonotype frequencies of 1.0-7.0% of CD8+ T cells were measured in six or seven donors.

What was sequenced was CD8+ T cells sorted from blood. The chain employs TRBV28 and TRBJ2-5, with TRBD2 as a possible D gene (6 bases). This receptor was obtained from a woman aged 18 to 35 in good health. CDR3 sequence: CASSFETRKGGETQYF. The CDR3 DNA is TGTGCCAGCAGTTTCGAAACGAGAAAGGGAGGCGAGACCCAGTACTTC.